What follows are 24 T cell receptor beta chains derived from one specimen sequenced in a study of T cell responses to AZD1222 COVID-19 vaccine. Libraries were prepared by immunoSEQ multiplex PCR; TCRdb keeps only in-frame clonotypes and omits some of them. Of over 85,000 clones listed, roughly 90% are singletons. The sequenced sample was peripheral blood, obtained 28 days after the second AZD1222 dose. The origin of the receptors is an adult who received the AZD1222 COVID-19 vaccine.

This chain joins TRBV5-5 and TRBJ2-5, with TRBD2 as a possible D gene (6 bases). The CDR3 spans 13 residues. The germline V gene encodes CDR1 SGHKS and CDR2 YYEKEE (reference sequence). The germline V and J ends were trimmed by 5 bases and 2 bases, with 10 bases remaining between them. The CDR3 region is CASRRGLQETQYF. For the CDR3, the DNA is TGTGCCAGCAGGAGGGGACTGCAAGAGACCCAGTACTTC. Using reference TRBV5-5 and TRBJ2-5 for the parts outside the CDR3, the full variable domain is DAGVTQSPTHLIKTRGQQVTLRCSPISGHKSVSWYQQVLGQGPQFIFQYYEKEERGRGNFPDRFSARQFPNYSSELNVNALLLGDSALYLCASRRGLQETQYFGPGTRLLVL.

J is TRBJ1-3 and V is TRBV7-9; 10 bases agree with TRBD1. This CDR3 has 15 amino acids. From germline, CDR1 is SEHNR and CDR2 FQNEAQ (reference sequence). J gave up 2 bases and V 5 bases, and 3 bases lay outside the gene matches. CDR3 sequence reads: CASSLGQGAGNTIYF. The CDR3 DNA is TGTGCCAGCAGCCTAGGACAGGGGGCTGGAAACACCATATATTTT.

The chain employs TRBV18 and TRBJ2-7; 8 bases match TRBD1. Germline CDR1 and CDR2: KGHSH and LQKENI. J gave up 6 bases and V 3 bases, and 10 bases lay outside the gene matches. The CDR3 covers 15 residues. CDR3 in amino acids: CASSPRTGRISEQYF. The DNA of the CDR3 is TGTGCCAGCTCACCCCGGACAGGGAGGATTTCCGAGCAGTACTTC.

The rearrangement joins TRBV5-8 to TRBJ2-5, with a possible D match to TRBD2 (6 bases). V was cut by 2 bases and J by 0 bases, with 8 bases left in between. This CDR3 comprises 14 residues. CDR1 is SGHTS, CDR2 YDEGEE, per germline. CDR3: CASSFGGNQETQYF. In nucleotides, the CDR3 is TGTGCCAGCAGCTTTGGGGGGAACCAAGAGACCCAGTACTTC.

The CDR3 loop reads CASSKGRGDGYTF. The CDR3 bases are TGTGCCAGCTCCAAAGGACGGGGGGATGGCTACACCTTC. The chain uses TRBV7-6 and TRBJ1-2; TRBD1 is a possible D gene (5 bases). Germline CDR1 reads SGHVS; CDR2 reads FNYEAQ. CDR3 size: 13 residues. V shed 8 bases and J shed 6 bases, with 16 bases lying between them. The full variable domain, in which reference TRBV7-6 and TRBJ1-2 provide the parts outside the CDR3, is GAGVSQSPRYKVTKRGQDVALRCDPISGHVSLYWYRQALGQGPEFLTYFNYEAQQDKSGLPNDRFSAERPEGSISTLTIQRTEQRDSAMYRCASSKGRGDGYTFGSGTRLTVV.

This clone appeared a single time. This chain uses TRBV10-3 with TRBJ1-5; D is uncertain. The V gene's germline CDR1 is ENHRY and CDR2 SYGVKD. The V and J ends lost 4 bases and 0 bases respectively, with 7 bases between them. This CDR3 has 14 residues. The DNA of the CDR3 is TGTGCCATCAGTGCTGGGATTAGCAATCAGCCCCAGCATTTT. Translation gives CAISAGISNQPQHF.

The chain employs TRBV4-1 and TRBJ1-2; D is ambiguous. V was shortened by 1 base and J by 1 base, with 16 bases between the two germline ends. Germline values: CDR1 MGHRA, CDR2 YSYEKL. The CDR3 consists of 17 residues. The CDR3 is CASSQVDLGFINYGYTF. The CDR3 nucleotides read TGCGCCAGCAGCCAAGTCGACCTAGGCTTCATTAACTATGGCTACACCTTC.

V gene TRBV7-9 combines with J gene TRBJ1-1, with TRBD1 matching over 9 bases. The CDR3 is 13 residues long. With V trimmed by 3 bases and J by 4 bases, 0 bases remained unmatched. Germline V gene lookup returns CDR1 SEHNR and CDR2 FQNEAQ (reference sequence). The chain's CDR3 is CASSLDRGTEAFF. The CDR3 DNA sequence: TGTGCCAGCAGCTTGGACAGGGGCACTGAAGCTTTCTTT.

The chain is built from TRBV11-3 and TRBJ2-2; D assignment may be TRBD1 or TRBD2 (7 bases each). The V end was cut by 5 bases, the J end by 3 bases, with 19 bases between. The CDR3 covers 17 residues. Per the germline V gene, CDR1 is SGHNT and CDR2 is YENEEA. CDR3 bases: TGTGCCAGCAGCCAGGGGGGGACCCTCGGGGACACCGGGGAGCTGTTTTTT. Translation gives CASSQGGTLGDTGELFF.

The V gene is TRBV5-5, the J gene TRBJ1-2; 7 bases are shared with TRBD1. V shed 1 base and J 8 bases; nucleotides not matched to a gene: 11. The CDR3 is 15 residues long. The germline gives CDR1 SGHKS, CDR2 YYEKEE (reference sequence). For the CDR3, the DNA is TGTGCCAGCAGCTTGCTCGCACAGGGGACAGAGGGCTACACCTTC. This sequence encodes CASSLLAQGTEGYTF.

The genes are TRBV6-2 or TRBV6-3 and TRBJ1-2; D might be TRBD1 (6 bases). The germline CDR1 and CDR2 sequences are MNHEY and SVGEGT. This CDR3 is 14 amino acids long. Trimming removed 5 bases at V and 5 bases at J, with 15 bases between. This CDR3 reads CASSRQVAIYGYTF. CDR3 sequence (DNA): TGTGCCAGCAGTCGACAGGTGGCCATTTATGGCTACACCTTC.

This chain uses TRBV7-9 with TRBJ2-5, with 7 nucleotides matching TRBD1. The CDR3 is 13 amino acids. CDR1 SEHNR and CDR2 FQNEAQ come from the germline V gene (reference sequence). J lost 5 bases, V lost 2 bases, and 2 bases had no gene match. This chain's CDR3 is CASSLRGLETQYF. For the CDR3, the DNA is TGTGCCAGCAGCTTAAGGGGGCTGGAGACCCAGTACTTC. Full variable domain (outside the CDR3, taken from reference TRBV7-9 and TRBJ2-5): DTGVSQNPRHKITKRGQNVTFRCDPISEHNRLYWYRQTLGQGPEFLTYFQNEAQLEKSRLLSDRFSAERPKGSFSTLEIQRTEQGDSAMYLCASSLRGLETQYFGPGTRLLVL.

The chain has TRBV4-1 and TRBJ1-1, with 11 bases that match TRBD1. The germline V gene has CDR1 MGHRA and CDR2 YSYEKL. Losses at the gene ends were 4 bases for V and 4 bases for J; bases not matched to a gene: 8. The CDR3 contains 16 residues. CDR3: CASSRWGQGDGTEAFF. In DNA form, the CDR3 reads TGCGCCAGCAGCCGATGGGGACAGGGGGACGGCACTGAAGCTTTCTTT.

The V gene is TRBV18, the J gene TRBJ2-7; perhaps D is TRBD1 or TRBD2 (6 bases each). The CDR3 loop spans 14 amino acids. The V and J ends lost 3 bases and 7 bases respectively, with 16 bases between them. CDR1 is KGHSH and CDR2 is LQKENI in the germline V gene. This CDR3 reads CASSPGGGTSEQYF. CDR3 coding DNA: TGTGCCAGCTCACCTGGAGGGGGGACTTCGGAGCAGTACTTC.

V gene TRBV9 combines with J gene TRBJ2-7, with D possibly TRBD1 on 6 matching bases. CDR1 and CDR2 (germline): SGDLS, YYNGEE. The CDR3 covers 14 residues. V lost 4 bases, J lost 2 bases, and 13 bases lay in between. Here the CDR3 reads CASSSSGQTYEQYF. DNA of the CDR3: TGTGCCAGCAGCTCCTCGGGACAAACCTACGAGCAGTACTTC. Full variable domain (outside the CDR3, taken from reference TRBV9 and TRBJ2-7): DSGVTQTPKHLITATGQRVTLRCSPRSGDLSVYWYQQSLDQGLQFLIQYYNGEERAKGNILERFSAQQFPDLHSELNLSSLELGDSALYFCASSSSGQTYEQYFGPGTRLTVT.

V usage is TRBV7-9 and J usage is TRBJ2-1; either TRBD1 or TRBD2 may fit D (7 bases each). CDR3 length: 13 residues. V was shortened by 10 bases and J by 7 bases, with 17 bases between the two germline ends. The germline gives CDR1 SEHNR, CDR2 FQNEAQ (reference sequence). CDR3 sequence: CAIRGGLRNEQFF. The CDR3 coding sequence is TGTGCCATCAGGGGGGGGCTCCGGAATGAGCAGTTCTTC.

The chain is built from TRBV2 and TRBJ1-1, with unresolved D. CDR1 SNHLY and CDR2 FYNNEI come from the germline V gene. The germline V and J ends were trimmed by 5 bases and 4 bases, with 11 bases remaining between them. The CDR3 has 13 amino acids. The CDR3 spells CASSPQSGTEAFF. The CDR3 DNA follows: TGTGCCAGCAGTCCCCAGTCTGGCACTGAAGCTTTCTTT.

V is TRBV5-1 and J is TRBJ2-3; D remains ambiguous. V was pared by 1 base and J by 2 bases, with 17 bases between. This CDR3 is built from 17 residues. Germline assignment: CDR1 SGHRS and CDR2 YFSETQ. The CDR3 protein is CASSLTPTSTPTDTQYF. The CDR3, as DNA: TGCGCCAGCAGCTTGACTCCGACCAGTACGCCCACAGATACGCAGTATTTT.

This clone came up once. The chain joins TRBV2 to TRBJ1-5, with TRBD1 identical over 7 bases. V lost 5 bases and J lost 6; bases outside the gene matches: 7. Germline V CDR1 and CDR2: SNHLY, FYNNEI. This CDR3 has 14 amino acids. The CDR3 loop reads CASSLQGSGQPQHF. CDR3 in DNA: TGTGCCAGCAGTTTACAGGGGTCGGGTCAGCCCCAGCATTTT.

The gene calls are TRBV5-4 and TRBJ2-5, with D possibly called TRBD1 or TRBD2 (5 bases each). Trimming pared 4 bases from V and 2 bases from J, leaving 9 bases between. The CDR3 totals 13 residues. Germline CDR1 is SGHNT and CDR2 is YYREEE (reference sequence). CDR3 DNA sequence: TGTGCCAGCAGCGGGGGATGGCAAGAGACCCAGTACTTC. Translation: CASSGGWQETQYF.

The chain uses TRBV24-1 and TRBJ2-1, with 10 nucleotides matching TRBD2. There are 18 residues in the CDR3. CDR1 is KGHDR, CDR2 SFDVKD, per germline. J lost 2 bases, V lost 4 bases, and 10 bases had no gene match. The CDR3 DNA reads as TGTGCCACCAGTGACTCCCGAGGACTAGCGGCTACCTACAATGAGCAGTTCTTC. Protein: CATSDSRGLAATYNEQFF.

The chain uses TRBV11-3 and TRBJ2-1, with D maybe TRBD2 (5 bases). With 5 bases removed from V and 6 bases from J, the gap between germline ends came to 11 bases. Germline-derived CDR1 and CDR2 are SGHNT and YENEEA. This CDR3 has 13 residues. CDR3 coding DNA: TGTGCCAGCAGCACCGGGATCCTCAATGAGCAGTTCTTC. Protein product: CASSTGILNEQFF.

This clone turned up a few times. The chain has TRBV12-5 and TRBJ2-7; 7 nucleotides line up with TRBD1. The germline gives CDR1 LGHNT, CDR2 FRNRAP. The CDR3 is 13 residues long. V lost 6 bases to trimming and J lost 2 bases; unmatched junction nucleotides: 4. CDR3 bases: TGTGCTAGTGGCCCTGACAGGGCCTACGAGCAGTACTTC. The encoded protein is CASGPDRAYEQYF.

The chain couples TRBV3-1 (or the pseudogene TRBV3-2) to TRBJ1-6; 7 bases match TRBD1. The germline V gene encodes CDR1 LGHDT and CDR2 YNNKEL (reference sequence). The V gene end was trimmed by 3 bases and the J gene end by 7 bases; junction bases not matched to a gene: 6. This CDR3 is built from 15 residues. The CDR3 nucleotides are TGTGCCAGCAGCCAGCAAGACAGGGAGAATTCACCCCTCCACTTT. Translated: CASSQQDRENSPLHF.